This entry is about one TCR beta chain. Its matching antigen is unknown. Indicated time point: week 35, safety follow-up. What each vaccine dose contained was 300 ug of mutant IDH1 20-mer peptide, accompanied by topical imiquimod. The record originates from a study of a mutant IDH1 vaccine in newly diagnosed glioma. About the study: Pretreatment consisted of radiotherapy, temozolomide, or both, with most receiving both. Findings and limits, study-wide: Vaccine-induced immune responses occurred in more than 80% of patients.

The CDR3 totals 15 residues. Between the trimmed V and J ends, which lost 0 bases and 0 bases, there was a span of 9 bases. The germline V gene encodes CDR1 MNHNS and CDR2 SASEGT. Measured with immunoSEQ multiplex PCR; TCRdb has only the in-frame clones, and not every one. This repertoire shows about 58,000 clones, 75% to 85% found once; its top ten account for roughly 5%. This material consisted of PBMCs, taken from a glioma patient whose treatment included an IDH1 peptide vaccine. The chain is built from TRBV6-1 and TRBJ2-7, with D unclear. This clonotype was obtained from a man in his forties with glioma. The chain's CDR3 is CASSEAQPISYEQYF. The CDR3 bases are TGTGCCAGCAGTGAAGCTCAGCCTATCTCCTACGAGCAGTACTTC.